These T cell receptor beta chains were read from a single sample in a study of cytomegalovirus exposure and HLA in healthy donors. Only in-frame clones appear in the TCRdb table, and some are missing; sequencing was by immunoSEQ multiplex PCR. The table records approximately 150,000 clones, 82% of them present only once. Sequenced: PBMCs. The receptors here all came from a middle-aged man in good health and CMV-seropositive. The CDR3 runs from the conserved cysteine through the conserved F or W. Each record gives: CDR3 DNA, CDR3 protein, clone size, J gene, V gene, D gene. D genes are given only for firm matches. Clone size is shown for a subset of rows, as once, few, many or a class of expanded clone.

CDR3nt: TGTGCCAGCAGCCCCGACAGGGGGGGTACCGAGCAGTACTTC
CDR3aa: CASSPDRGGTEQYF
abundance: -
j_gene: TRBJ2-7
v_gene: TRBV14
d_gene: TRBD1

CDR3nt: TGTGCCATCCGTGAAACAACCCAAGAGACCCAGTACTTC
CDR3aa: CAIRETTQETQYF
abundance: once
j_gene: TRBJ2-5
v_gene: TRBV10-3
d_gene: -

CDR3nt: TGTGCCATCAGCTACCCGACAGGGGGCGGTTACAATGAGCAGTTCTTC
CDR3aa: CAISYPTGGGYNEQFF
abundance: -
j_gene: TRBJ2-1
v_gene: TRBV10-3
d_gene: TRBD1

CDR3nt: TGTGCCAGCAGCCGACAGGCGAACACTGAAGCTTTCTTT
CDR3aa: CASSRQANTEAFF
abundance: -
j_gene: TRBJ1-1
v_gene: TRBV7-2
d_gene: -

CDR3nt: TGTGCCAGCAGCTTACTGCAGGGTCCGTCCTACGAGCAGTACTTC
CDR3aa: CASSLLQGPSYEQYF
abundance: once
j_gene: TRBJ2-7
v_gene: TRBV11-1
d_gene: -

CDR3nt: TGTGCCAGCAGCGTAGGGGCGCATAACACCGGGGAGCTGTTTTTT
CDR3aa: CASSVGAHNTGELFF
abundance: -
j_gene: TRBJ2-2
v_gene: TRBV9
d_gene: -

CDR3nt: TGTGCCAGCAGGGGACCCGGCCAGGGGTATAATTCACCCCTCCACTTT
CDR3aa: CASRGPGQGYNSPLHF
abundance: few
j_gene: TRBJ1-6
v_gene: TRBV28
d_gene: -

CDR3nt: TGTGCCAGCAGCTTAATGTCCCAGTCCTACGAGCAGTACTTC
CDR3aa: CASSLMSQSYEQYF
abundance: once
j_gene: TRBJ2-7
v_gene: TRBV7-8
d_gene: -

CDR3nt: TGTGCCAGCAGCTTAGTCTCTTACGAGCAGTACTTC
CDR3aa: CASSLVSYEQYF
abundance: -
j_gene: TRBJ2-7
v_gene: TRBV7-2
d_gene: -

CDR3nt: TGTGCCACCAGCAGAGGACTAGCGGGGGTCACCGGGGAGCTGTTTTTT
CDR3aa: CATSRGLAGVTGELFF
abundance: -
j_gene: TRBJ2-2
v_gene: TRBV15
d_gene: TRBD2

CDR3nt: TGTGCCAGTAGTGGGAGGAATCAGCCCCAGCATTTT
CDR3aa: CASSGRNQPQHF
abundance: -
j_gene: TRBJ1-5
v_gene: TRBV19
d_gene: -